This record covers a single TCR beta chain. The entry originates in a study of control samples from healthy donors and cancer patients. This CDR3 is 13 amino acids long. Between the trimmed V and J ends, which lost 1 base and 4 bases, there was a span of 10 bases. Germline V gene lookup returns CDR1 GTSNPN and CDR2 SVGIG (reference sequence). Libraries were prepared by immunoSEQ multiplex PCR; TCRdb keeps only in-frame clonotypes and omits some of them. The table includes some 120,000 clones, approximately 92% detected once. The chain joins TRBV30 to TRBJ1-2, with D possibly TRBD1 on 6 matching bases. Sequencing was performed on PBMCs. This clonotype was obtained from a man at least 80 years old with head and neck cancer. Written as DNA, the CDR3 is TGTGCCTGGAGTGGACAGGCGAGCTATGGCTACACCTTC. Translated, it gives CAWSGQASYGYTF.